The next 25 T cell receptor beta chains were all read from a single sample in a study of blood T cell repertoires in COVID-19. Only in-frame clones appear in the TCRdb table, and some are missing; sequencing was by immunoSEQ multiplex PCR. Of 95,000 to 150,000 clones listed, 85% are singletons. Specimen: peripheral blood. The receptors come from an elderly man with active or convalescent COVID-19.

This clone occurred once. This rearrangement joins TRBV4-2 to TRBJ1-3, with D tentatively TRBD1 (6 bases). The V gene lost 0 bases and the J gene lost 7 bases, with 13 bases spanning the gap. Germline V gene sequence: CDR1 LGHNA, CDR2 YNFKEQ. The CDR3 is 15 residues long. CDR3 nucleotide sequence: TGTGCCAGCAGCCAAGATAAGGGGGTTCTTAACACCATATATTTT. Translation gives CASSQDKGVLNTIYF.

The rearrangement uses TRBV5-1 and TRBJ2-5; 8 bases are shared with TRBD1. The CDR3 has 15 residues. Germline CDR1 and CDR2: SGHRS and YFSETQ. V lost 4 bases and J lost 4; bases outside the gene matches: 9. The CDR3 nucleotides are TGCGCCAGCAGCCTACTCTTGGACAGGGTAGAGACCCAGTACTTC. Translation: CASSLLLDRVETQYF.

This sequence joins TRBV6-5 and TRBJ1-4; a possible D gene is TRBD1 (5 bases). The CDR3 is 14 residues long. V lost 6 bases and J lost 10, with 18 bases in between. In germline, CDR1 is MNHEY, CDR2 SVGAGI. The CDR3 sequence is CASSGSMPGGKLFF. CDR3 nucleotides: TGTGCCAGCAGCGGGTCAATGCCGGGGGGAAAACTGTTTTTT.

V and J are TRBV6-5 and TRBJ1-1; a possible D gene is TRBD1 (6 bases). V lost 6 bases, J lost 0 bases, and 11 bases lay in between. The CDR3 sequence is 14 residues long. Germline-derived CDR1 and CDR2 are MNHEY and SVGAGI. CDR3 DNA sequence: TGTGCCAGCAGGGGGGACAACATGAACACTGAAGCTTTCTTT. Its protein product is CASRGDNMNTEAFF.

This clone was counted a single time. The V call is TRBV6-2 or TRBV6-3, the J call TRBJ2-1; TRBD1 might be the D (6 bases). Trimming cost V 6 bases and J 3 bases, with 15 bases left between them. This CDR3 region has 15 residues. Germline V gene lookup returns CDR1 MNHEY and CDR2 SVGEGT. The CDR3 loop is CASSPPGVVYNEQFF. As DNA, the CDR3 is TGTGCCAGCAGCCCTCCAGGGGTAGTCTACAATGAGCAGTTCTTC.

The genes are TRBV6-5 and TRBJ1-2, with 8 bases that match TRBD1. The V gene end was trimmed by 6 bases and the J gene end by 6 bases; junction bases not matched to a gene: 6. The CDR3 sequence is 13 residues long. Germline CDR1 is MNHEY and CDR2 is SVGAGI. The CDR3 sequence is CASRNQGADGYTF. CDR3 bases: TGTGCCAGCAGGAACCAGGGGGCAGATGGCTACACCTTC.

This clone was counted only a few times. The rearrangement joins TRBV27 to TRBJ1-2; maybe TRBD1 (6 bases). V was clipped by 9 bases and J by 2 bases, with 16 bases between them. The CDR3 has 14 amino acids. Germline loops: CDR1 MNHEY, CDR2 SMNVEV (reference sequence). Here the CDR3 reads CARIEGGGNYGYTF. CDR3 bases: TGTGCCAGAATCGAGGGGGGGGGAAACTATGGCTACACCTTC.

The V gene is TRBV28, the J gene TRBJ1-1; 7 bases fit TRBD1. Germline V gives CDR1 MDHEN, CDR2 SYDVKM. The length of the CDR3 is 15 residues. J was trimmed by 0 bases and V by 5 bases; bases with no gene match: 6. The CDR3 region is CASSLTTGMNTEAFF. The CDR3 bases are TGTGCCAGCAGTCTAACGACAGGGATGAACACTGAAGCTTTCTTT.

The V gene is TRBV18, the J gene TRBJ1-2, with TRBD1 matching over 9 bases. The germline gives CDR1 KGHSH, CDR2 LQKENI. CDR3 length: 14 amino acids. Germline trimming cut 6 bases from V and 2 bases from J; bases unmatched to any gene: 4. The CDR3 protein is CASSPTGGNYGYTF. CDR3 nucleotides: TGTGCCAGCTCGCCGACAGGGGGGAACTATGGCTACACCTTC.

The chain is built from TRBV2 and TRBJ1-2; D not resolved. The V gene lost 7 bases and the J gene lost 10 bases, with 22 bases spanning the gap. Germline CDR1 reads SNHLY; CDR2 reads FYNNEI. The CDR3 length is 14 residues. The CDR3 nucleotides are TGTGCCAGCACCTGGAGGACCGTCGTCGAAGACTACACCTTC. As protein: CASTWRTVVEDYTF.

V and J are TRBV19 and TRBJ1-6; D gene ambiguous. Trimming took off 7 bases at V and 2 bases at J, with 12 bases between the two ends. The germline CDR1 and CDR2 sequences are LNHDA and SQIVND (reference sequence). The CDR3 length is 15 residues. Written as DNA, the CDR3 is TGTGCCAGTACAGATGGCCGAACCTATAATTCACCCCTCCACTTT. Its translation: CASTDGRTYNSPLHF.

The chain combines TRBV5-1 with TRBJ1-2; possibly TRBD1 for D (6 bases). CDR1 is SGHRS, CDR2 YFSETQ, per germline. This CDR3 has 15 amino acids. V was pared by 0 bases and J by 9 bases, with 18 bases between. The CDR3 region is CASSLDPGAEYSYTF. Written as DNA, the CDR3 is TGCGCCAGCAGCTTGGATCCAGGGGCTGAGTATAGCTACACCTTC.

As for this clone: A read error may account for a junction end that differs from germline. V and J are TRBV7-9 and TRBJ1-5, with D unresolved. Germline V gene data show CDR1 as SEHNR and CDR2 as FQNEAQ (reference sequence). There are 14 residues in the CDR3. The CDR3 DNA sequence: TGTGCCAGCAGCTTGGGCCGGGATCATCAGGCCCAGCATTTT. It translates to CASSLGRDHQAQHF. Combining the CDR3 with reference TRBV7-9 and TRBJ1-5 gives the whole variable domain DTGVSQNPRHKITKRGQNVTFRCDPISEHNRLYWYRQTLGQGPEFLTYFQNEAQLEKSRLLSDRFSAERPKGSFSTLEIQRTEQGDSAMYLCASSLGRDHQAQHFGDGTRLSIL.

The rearrangement uses TRBV30 and TRBJ2-4; D is perhaps TRBD2 (6 bases). Germline V gene lookup returns CDR1 GTSNPN and CDR2 SVGIG (reference sequence). Trimming pared 1 base from V and 1 base from J, leaving 8 bases between. The CDR3 length is 14 residues. The CDR3 DNA is TGTGCCTGGAGTGGACGGGAGGCCAAAAACATTCAGTACTTC. This encodes CAWSGREAKNIQYF.

The chain recombines TRBV3-1 (or the pseudogene TRBV3-2) with TRBJ2-1, with 8 bases identical to TRBD2. Germline V CDR1 and CDR2: LGHDT, YNNKEL (reference sequence). The CDR3 covers 15 residues. After removal of 0 bases from V and 6 bases from J, the junction contained 4 bases not matched to a gene. The CDR3 sequence: CASSQDILAGNEQFF. CDR3 bases: TGTGCCAGCAGCCAAGATATCCTAGCGGGCAATGAGCAGTTCTTC.

This rearrangement joins TRBV6-4 to TRBJ1-4; D perhaps matches TRBD1 (6 bases). Deletions cut 5 bases from V and 4 bases from J, with 11 bases between. The CDR3 is 14 residues long. Germline CDR1 and CDR2: MRHNA and SNTAGT. As DNA, the CDR3 is TGTGCCAGCAGTCACCGGGACAATAATGAAAAACTGTTTTTT. This codes for CASSHRDNNEKLFF.

V usage is TRBV18 and J usage is TRBJ1-6, with TRBD1 matching 7 bases. Looked up from germline, CDR1 is KGHSH and CDR2 is LQKENI. The CDR3 has 17 amino acids. J gave up 10 bases and V 2 bases, and 14 bases lay outside the gene matches. The CDR3 spells CASSPGLETGLQSPLHF. The CDR3 DNA follows: TGTGCCAGCTCACCAGGACTTGAGACAGGGCTTCAATCACCCCTCCACTTT.

The CDR3 DNA sequence: TGTGCCAGCTCATCAAGGTCCAGGACCTACAATGAGCAGTTCTTC. Its protein product is CASSSRSRTYNEQFF. The V call is TRBV18, the J call TRBJ2-1; D call uncertain. The length of the CDR3 is 15 residues. Trimming pared 5 bases from V and 2 bases from J, leaving 13 bases between. Looked up from germline, CDR1 is KGHSH and CDR2 is LQKENI.

This chain uses TRBV7-3 with TRBJ2-2; 10 bases agree with TRBD2. This CDR3 spans 17 amino acids. Germline V gene sequence: CDR1 SGHTA, CDR2 FQGTGA. After removal of 2 bases from V and 4 bases from J, the junction contained 7 bases not matched to a gene. CDR3 in DNA: TGTGCCAGCAGCTTAGCTAGCGGGGGAGGCGGCACCGGGGAGCTGTTTTTT. Protein sequence: CASSLASGGGGTGELFF.

In DNA form, the CDR3 reads TGTGCCAGCAGTTTACTGGGCGCTTCCTACGAGCAGTACTTC. Its protein is CASSLLGASYEQYF. The chain employs TRBV28 and TRBJ2-7; D unresolved. Trimming cost V 2 bases and J 1 base, with 9 bases left between them. The CDR3 consists of 14 residues. Per germline, CDR1 MDHEN and CDR2 SYDVKM.

This clone was counted a few times. J is TRBJ1-5 and V is TRBV18; D unresolved. Germline values: CDR1 KGHSH, CDR2 LQKENI. The CDR3 loop spans 15 amino acids. Trimming shortened V by 2 bases and J by 0 bases, and 8 bases separated the two germline ends. CDR3 region: CASSPGGLSNQPQHF. As DNA, the CDR3 is TGTGCCAGCTCACCAGGAGGCCTTAGCAATCAGCCCCAGCATTTT.

V and J are TRBV9 and TRBJ1-5; 7 positions match TRBD1. This CDR3 region has 15 residues. Germline assignment: CDR1 SGDLS and CDR2 YYNGEE. The ends lost 3 bases at V and 3 bases at J; junction bases unmatched: 6. The DNA for the CDR3 is TGTGCCAGCAGCGGGCGGGACAGCCTCAATCAGCCCCAGCATTTT. Its translation is CASSGRDSLNQPQHF. The full variable domain, rest sourced from reference TRBV9 and TRBJ1-5, is DSGVTQTPKHLITATGQRVTLRCSPRSGDLSVYWYQQSLDQGLQFLIQYYNGEERAKGNILERFSAQQFPDLHSELNLSSLELGDSALYFCASSGRDSLNQPQHFGDGTRLSIL.

This clone was counted only a few times. This sequence joins TRBV18 and TRBJ2-2; possibly TRBD1 for D (5 bases). Trimming stripped 1 base from V and 8 bases from J, with 11 bases between. CDR1 and CDR2 from the germline V gene are KGHSH and LQKENI. The CDR3 runs to 14 residues. CDR3 DNA sequence: TGTGCCAGCTCACCACTTAGGGGCGTTGGGGAGCTGTTTTTT. Translated: CASSPLRGVGELFF.

This clone was seen just once. This chain joins TRBV30 and TRBJ1-4, with 9 positions matching TRBD1. The CDR3 is made up of 15 amino acids. V was pared by 2 bases and J by 1 base, with 2 bases of the junction left unmatched. Germline CDR1 GTSNPN, CDR2 SVGIG (reference sequence). The CDR3 sequence is CAWSSTGGTNEKLFF. The CDR3 DNA sequence: TGTGCCTGGAGTTCGACAGGGGGAACTAATGAAAAACTGTTTTTT. The full variable domain, in which reference TRBV30 and TRBJ1-4 provide the parts outside the CDR3, is SQTIHQWPATLVQPVGSPLSLECTVEGTSNPNLYWYRQAAGRGLQLLFYSVGIGQISSEVPQNLSASRPQDRQFILSSKKLLLSDSGFYLCAWSSTGGTNEKLFFGSGTQLSVL.

The chain has TRBV5-1 and TRBJ2-3, with 12 bases aligning to TRBD2. Per the germline V gene, CDR1 is SGHRS and CDR2 is YFSETQ. This CDR3 has 14 residues. Unmatched junction bases numbered 1, after V lost 3 bases and J lost 5 bases. The CDR3 loop is CASSWGLAGDTQYF. The CDR3 bases are TGCGCCAGCAGCTGGGGACTAGCGGGAGATACGCAGTATTTT.